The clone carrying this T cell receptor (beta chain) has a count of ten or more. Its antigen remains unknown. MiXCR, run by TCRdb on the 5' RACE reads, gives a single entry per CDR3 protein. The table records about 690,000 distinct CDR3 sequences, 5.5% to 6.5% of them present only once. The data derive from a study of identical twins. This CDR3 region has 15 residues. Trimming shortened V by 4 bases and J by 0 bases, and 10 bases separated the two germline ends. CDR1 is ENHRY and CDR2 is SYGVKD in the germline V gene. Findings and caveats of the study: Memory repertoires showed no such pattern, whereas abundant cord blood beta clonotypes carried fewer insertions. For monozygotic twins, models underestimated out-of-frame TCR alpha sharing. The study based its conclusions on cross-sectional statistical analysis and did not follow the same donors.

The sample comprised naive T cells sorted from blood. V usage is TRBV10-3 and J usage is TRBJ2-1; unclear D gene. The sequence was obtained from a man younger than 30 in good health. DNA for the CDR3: TGTGCCATCAGTGCTATGGCTGACTCCTACAATGAGCAGTTCTTC. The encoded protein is CAISAMADSYNEQFF.